This T cell receptor beta chain was obtained from a study of identical twins. Study observations and caveats: Monozygotic twins shared more out-of-frame TCR alpha than recombination models predicted. Out-of-frame alpha sequences common to twins exhibited a surplus of low generation probability.

The V gene end was trimmed by 4 bases and the J gene end by 0 bases; junction bases not matched to a gene: 8. This CDR3 has 16 amino acids. The germline V gene encodes CDR1 MDHEN and CDR2 SYDVKM. Unique molecular identifiers were present on the cDNA, and a universal primer site came from template switching. In TCRdb, the 5' RACE reads were re-called with MiXCR into one record per CDR3 protein. The sample holds around 530,000 distinct CDR3 sequences, around 15% seen once. Note on this clonotype: What it binds is not known.

The sample also formed part of further work on yellow fever vaccine responses in identical twins.

The gene calls are TRBV28 and TRBJ2-7; 8 bases fit TRBD2. This sequence originates from a woman under 30 in good health. Sequenced material: CD4+ T cells sorted from blood. CDR3: CASSSVTGGSSYEQYF. CDR3 DNA: TGTGCCAGCAGTTCCGTGACGGGAGGGAGCTCCTACGAGCAGTACTTC.